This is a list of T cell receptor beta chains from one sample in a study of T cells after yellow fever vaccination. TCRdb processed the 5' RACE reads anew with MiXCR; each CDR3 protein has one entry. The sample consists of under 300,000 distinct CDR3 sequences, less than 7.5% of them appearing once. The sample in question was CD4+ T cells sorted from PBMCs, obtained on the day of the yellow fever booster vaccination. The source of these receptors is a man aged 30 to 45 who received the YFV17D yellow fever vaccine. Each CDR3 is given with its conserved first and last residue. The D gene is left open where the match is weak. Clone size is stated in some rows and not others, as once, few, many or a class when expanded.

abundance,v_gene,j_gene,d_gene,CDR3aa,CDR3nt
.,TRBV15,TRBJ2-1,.,CATSRSRQSSYNEQFF,TGTGCCACCAGCAGGAGTAGGCAGAGCTCCTACAATGAGCAGTTCTTC
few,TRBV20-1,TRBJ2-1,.,CSAPKGEWAYNEQFF,TGCAGTGCACCAAAGGGGGAGTGGGCCTACAATGAGCAGTTCTTC
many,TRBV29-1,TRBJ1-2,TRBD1,CSVDGQGSHGYTF,TGCAGCGTTGACGGACAGGGGTCACATGGCTACACCTTC
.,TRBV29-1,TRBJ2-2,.,CASRRAANTGELFF,TGCGCCTCCCGCCGTGCTGCGAACACCGGGGAGCTGTTTTTT
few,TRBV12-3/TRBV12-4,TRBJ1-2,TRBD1,CASSPRTGGSVGYTF,TGTGCCAGCAGTCCAAGGACAGGGGGCTCGGTAGGCTACACCTTC
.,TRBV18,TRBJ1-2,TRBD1,CASSPGQVYGYTF,TGTGCCAGCTCACCCGGACAGGTCTATGGCTACACCTTC
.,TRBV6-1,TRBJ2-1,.,CASMAQGSSYNEQFF,TGTGCCAGCATGGCGCAGGGAAGTTCCTACAATGAGCAGTTCTTC
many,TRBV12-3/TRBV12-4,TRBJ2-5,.,CAGHGRRQAYQETQYF,TGTGCCGGCCACGGTAGGCGACAGGCCTACCAAGAGACCCAGTACTTC
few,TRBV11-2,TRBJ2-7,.,CASSLVWGLNSYEQYF,TGTGCCAGCAGCTTAGTGTGGGGCCTAAACTCCTACGAGCAGTACTTC
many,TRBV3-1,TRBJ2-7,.,CASARTEYEQYF,TGTGCCAGCGCCCGGACAGAATACGAGCAGTACTTC
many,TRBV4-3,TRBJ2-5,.,CASSQDGWAQETQYF,TGCGCCAGCAGCCAAGATGGGTGGGCCCAAGAGACCCAGTACTTC
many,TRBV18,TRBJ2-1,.,CASSPPVLAGKGYNEQFF,TGTGCCAGCTCACCCCCGGTACTAGCAGGTAAAGGATACAATGAGCAGTTCTTC
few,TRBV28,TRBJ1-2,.,CASSLAKGAWGYTF,TGTGCCAGCAGTTTAGCAAAAGGGGCGTGGGGCTACACCTTC
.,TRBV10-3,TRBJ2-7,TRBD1,CAISAGTGIRGYEQYF,TGTGCCATCAGTGCGGGGACAGGGATCAGGGGCTACGAGCAGTACTTC